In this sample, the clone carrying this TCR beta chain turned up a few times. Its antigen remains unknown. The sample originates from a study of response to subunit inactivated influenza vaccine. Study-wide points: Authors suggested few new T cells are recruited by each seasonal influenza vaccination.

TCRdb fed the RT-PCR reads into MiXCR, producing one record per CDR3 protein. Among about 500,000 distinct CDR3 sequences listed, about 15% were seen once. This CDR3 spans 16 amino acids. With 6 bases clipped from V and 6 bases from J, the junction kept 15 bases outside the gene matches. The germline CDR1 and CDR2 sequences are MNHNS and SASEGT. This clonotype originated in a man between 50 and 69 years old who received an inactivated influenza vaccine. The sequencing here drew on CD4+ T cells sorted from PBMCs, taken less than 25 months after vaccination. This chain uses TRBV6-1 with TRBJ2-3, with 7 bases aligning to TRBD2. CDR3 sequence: CASSREAGMNSDTQYF. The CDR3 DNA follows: TGTGCCAGCAGCCGGGAGGCTGGGATGAATTCGGATACGCAGTATTTT.